The sequence of this T cell receptor (beta chain) was determined in a study of CD8 T cells in ankylosing spondylitis. Study outcomes and limitations: The authors found the disease-linked clones to be CD8+ and relatively rare in peripheral blood. One TCR beta motif, made up of fewer than 10 highly homologous variants, appeared characteristic of ankylosing spondylitis blood. Certain motif variants had earlier appeared in reactive arthritis synovial fluid and blood.

This clonotype was seen more than once but under ten times. No antigen is known for it. The V and J ends lost 2 bases and 4 bases respectively, with 14 bases between them. This CDR3 is built from 15 residues. The germline V gene has CDR1 MGHRA and CDR2 YSYEKL. Library preparation for TCR beta used quantitative 5'-RACE with molecular barcodes. One entry per CDR3 protein, called by TCRdb with MiXCR from the 5' RACE reads. This table has approximately 150,000 distinct CDR3 sequences, over 15% appearing once. This TCR derives from a male donor with ankylosing spondylitis. V usage is TRBV4-1 and J usage is TRBJ1-1; weak D call: TRBD1 (6 bases). The material sequenced was blood, either unsorted or a sorted T cell fraction (not recorded which). CDR3 nucleotide sequence: TGCGCCAGCAGCCAATCTAGAGGGGGGGTCACTGAAGCTTTCTTT. Its protein is CASSQSRGGVTEAFF.